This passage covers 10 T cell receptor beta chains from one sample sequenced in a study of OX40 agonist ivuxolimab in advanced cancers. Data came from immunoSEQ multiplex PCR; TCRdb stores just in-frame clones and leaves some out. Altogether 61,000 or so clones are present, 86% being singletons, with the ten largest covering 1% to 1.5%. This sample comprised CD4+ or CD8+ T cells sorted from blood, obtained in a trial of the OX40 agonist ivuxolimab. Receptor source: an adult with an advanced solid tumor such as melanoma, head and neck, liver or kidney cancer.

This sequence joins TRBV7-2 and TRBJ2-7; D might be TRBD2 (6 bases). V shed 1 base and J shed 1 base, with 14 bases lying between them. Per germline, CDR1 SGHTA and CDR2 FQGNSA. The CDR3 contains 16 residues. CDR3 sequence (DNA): TGTGCCAGCAGCTTAGATCCGGGGGTAAGATCCTACGAGCAGTACTTC. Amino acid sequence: CASSLDPGVRSYEQYF.

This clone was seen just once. CDR3 region: CASSSPGTGSYEQYF. The CDR3 nucleotides are TGTGCCAGCAGTAGCCCCGGGACAGGGTCTTACGAGCAGTACTTC. This rearrangement joins TRBV27 to TRBJ2-7; 9 nucleotides agree with TRBD1. After removal of 5 bases from V and 4 bases from J, the junction contained 9 bases not matched to a gene. Looked up from germline, CDR1 is MNHEY and CDR2 is SMNVEV (reference sequence). This CDR3 region has 15 residues.

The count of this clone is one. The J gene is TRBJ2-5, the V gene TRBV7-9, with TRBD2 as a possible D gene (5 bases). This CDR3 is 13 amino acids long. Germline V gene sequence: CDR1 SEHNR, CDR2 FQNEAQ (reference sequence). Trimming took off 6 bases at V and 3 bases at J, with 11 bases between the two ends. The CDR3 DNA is TGTGCCAGCAGGCGACTAAGTAAAGAGACCCAGTACTTC. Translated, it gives CASRRLSKETQYF.

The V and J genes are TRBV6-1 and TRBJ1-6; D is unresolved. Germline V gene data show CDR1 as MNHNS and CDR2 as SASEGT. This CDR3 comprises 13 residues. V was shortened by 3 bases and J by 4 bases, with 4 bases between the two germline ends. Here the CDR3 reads CASSEPYNSPLHF. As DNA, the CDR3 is TGTGCCAGCAGTGAGCCGTATAATTCACCCCTCCACTTT.

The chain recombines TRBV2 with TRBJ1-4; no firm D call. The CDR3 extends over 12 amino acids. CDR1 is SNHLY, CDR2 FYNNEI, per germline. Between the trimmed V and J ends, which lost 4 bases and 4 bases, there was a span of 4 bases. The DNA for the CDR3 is TGTGCCAGCAGTGGTAGTAATGAAAAACTGTTTTTT. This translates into CASSGSNEKLFF.

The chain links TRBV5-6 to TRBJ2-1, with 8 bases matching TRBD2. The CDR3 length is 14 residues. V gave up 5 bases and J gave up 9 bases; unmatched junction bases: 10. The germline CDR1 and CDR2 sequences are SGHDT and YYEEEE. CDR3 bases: TGTGCCAGCAGGGGGACTAGGGTTGCTATTGAGCAGTTCTTC. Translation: CASRGTRVAIEQFF.

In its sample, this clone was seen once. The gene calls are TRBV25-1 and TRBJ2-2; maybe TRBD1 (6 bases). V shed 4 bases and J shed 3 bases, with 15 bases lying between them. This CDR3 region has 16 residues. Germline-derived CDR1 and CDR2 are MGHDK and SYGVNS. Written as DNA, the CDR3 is TGTGCCAGCAGTGGAAGTGGCAGGGGTTACACCGGGGAGCTGTTTTTT. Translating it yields CASSGSGRGYTGELFF. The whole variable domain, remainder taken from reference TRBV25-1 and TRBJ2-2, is EADIYQTPRYLVIGTGKKITLECSQTMGHDKMYWYQQDPGMELHLIHYSYGVNSTEKGDLSSESTVSRIRTEHFPLTLESARPSHTSQYLCASSGSGRGYTGELFFGEGSRLTVL.

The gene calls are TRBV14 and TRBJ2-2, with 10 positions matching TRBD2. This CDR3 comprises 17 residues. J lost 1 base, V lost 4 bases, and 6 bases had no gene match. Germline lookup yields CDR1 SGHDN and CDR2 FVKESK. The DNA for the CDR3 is TGTGCCAGCAGCCCCTACCGACTAGCGGGGAACACCGGGGAGCTGTTTTTT. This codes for CASSPYRLAGNTGELFF.

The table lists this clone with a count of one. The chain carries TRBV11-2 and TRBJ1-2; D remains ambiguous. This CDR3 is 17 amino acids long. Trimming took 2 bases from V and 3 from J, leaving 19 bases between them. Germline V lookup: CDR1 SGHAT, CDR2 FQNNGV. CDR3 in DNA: TGTGCCAGCAGCTTAAGGAGGGATCGAACACGGGACTATGGCTACACCTTC. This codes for CASSLRRDRTRDYGYTF.

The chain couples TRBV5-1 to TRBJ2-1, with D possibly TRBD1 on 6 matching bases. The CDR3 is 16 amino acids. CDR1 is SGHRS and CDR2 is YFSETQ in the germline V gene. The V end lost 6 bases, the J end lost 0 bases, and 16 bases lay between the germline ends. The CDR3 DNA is TGCGCCAGCAACCCCTTGGGGGCAGGCTCCTACAATGAGCAGTTCTTC. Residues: CASNPLGAGSYNEQFF.